The clone carrying this TCR beta chain was seen only once. The sample comes from a study of blood T cell repertoires in COVID-19. Study-level information: The United States, Italy and Spain provided the acute and convalescent COVID-19 samples. From T cells, B-cell-depleted T cells, or PBMCs came the material, which was cDNA or gDNA.

As handled by the study authors: Scientists estimated how many nucleated cells there were by amplifying reference gene primers. Method: immunoSEQ multiplex PCR; TCRdb's copy keeps in-frame clones and lacks some. V and J calls and clone size are those listed in that table; D and trimming were worked out from the DNA. The repertoire consists of 150,000 or so clones, with 85% occurring once and the leading ten covering 3% to 3.5%. Germline CDR1 and CDR2: LNHDA and SQIVND (reference sequence). CDR3 length equals 14 residues. Germline trimming cut 3 bases from V and 8 bases from J; bases unmatched to any gene: 9.

This TCR was recovered from a human donor with acute or convalescent COVID-19. The donor label of this sample is uncertain. This chain joins TRBV19 and TRBJ1-2; 7 bases line up with TRBD1. Sequencing was carried out using peripheral blood. The CDR3 loop is CASSISDRRGGYTF. Written as DNA, the CDR3 is TGTGCCAGTAGTATCTCGGACAGGCGGGGAGGCTACACCTTC.